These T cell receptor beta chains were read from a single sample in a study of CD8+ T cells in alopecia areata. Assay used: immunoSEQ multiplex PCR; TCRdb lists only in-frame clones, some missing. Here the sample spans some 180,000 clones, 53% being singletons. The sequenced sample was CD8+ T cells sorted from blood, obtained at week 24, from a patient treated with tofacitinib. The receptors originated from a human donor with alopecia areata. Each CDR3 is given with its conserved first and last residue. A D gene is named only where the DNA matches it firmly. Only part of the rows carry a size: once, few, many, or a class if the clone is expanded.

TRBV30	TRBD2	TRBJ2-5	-	CAWDPSGGVGETQYF	TGTGCCTGGGACCCTAGCGGGGGCGTAGGAGAGACCCAGTACTTC
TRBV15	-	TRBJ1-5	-	CATSKGGMSNQPQHF	TGTGCCACCAGCAAGGGTGGCATGAGCAATCAGCCCCAGCATTTT
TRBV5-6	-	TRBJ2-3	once	CASSLPGRPTSTDTQYF	TGTGCCAGCAGCCTACCGGGACGGCCCACTAGCACAGATACGCAGTATTTT
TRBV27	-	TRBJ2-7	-	CASSPMSGREQYF	TGTGCCAGCAGCCCTATGTCCGGCCGGGAGCAGTACTTC
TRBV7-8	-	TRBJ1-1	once	CASSSRVMNTEAFF	TGTGCCAGCAGCTCCAGGGTGATGAACACTGAAGCTTTCTTT
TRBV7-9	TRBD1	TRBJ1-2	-	CASSPLGHRDRDRGYTF	TGTGCCAGCAGCCCCTTAGGTCATCGGGACAGGGATCGCGGCTACACCTTC
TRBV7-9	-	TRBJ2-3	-	CASSLNREGERYF	TGTGCCAGCAGCCTCAACAGGGAAGGCGAAAGGTATTTT
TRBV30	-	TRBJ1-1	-	CAWREINTEAFF	TGTGCCTGGAGAGAGATCAACACTGAAGCTTTCTTT
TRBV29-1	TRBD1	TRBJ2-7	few	CSVIPGARTGRWEQYF	TGCAGCGTTATACCCGGAGCACGGACAGGGAGGTGGGAGCAGTACTTC
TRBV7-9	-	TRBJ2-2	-	CASSSLLTGGTGTGELFF	TGTGCCAGCAGCTCCCTTCTGACAGGCGGTACGGGGACCGGGGAGCTGTTTTTT
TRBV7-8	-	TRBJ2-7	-	CASSPVGSSYEQYF	TGTGCCAGCAGCCCGGTGGGGAGCTCCTACGAGCAGTACTTC
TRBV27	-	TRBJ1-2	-	CASSRDLQDYGYTF	TGTGCCAGCAGTAGGGACCTCCAGGACTATGGCTACACCTTC
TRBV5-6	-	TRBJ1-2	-	CASSPGSAGGYTF	TGTGCCAGCAGCCCCGGGTCTGCGGGTGGCTACACCTTC
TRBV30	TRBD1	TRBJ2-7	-	CAWSAGQGAYEQYF	TGTGCCTGGAGTGCCGGACAGGGGGCCTACGAGCAGTACTTC
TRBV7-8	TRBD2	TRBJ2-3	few	CASLWGRGLGVTDTQYF	TGTGCCAGCCTCTGGGGAAGGGGACTAGGGGTGACAGATACGCAGTATTTT
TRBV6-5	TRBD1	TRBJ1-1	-	CASIEGQGTATEAFF	TGTGCCAGCATCGAAGGACAGGGAACGGCCACTGAAGCTTTCTTT
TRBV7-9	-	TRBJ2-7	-	CASSHTSRYEQYF	TGTGCCAGCAGCCACACTAGTAGGTACGAGCAGTACTTC
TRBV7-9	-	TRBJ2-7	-	CASSFGETEQYF	TGTGCCAGCAGCTTCGGGGAAACCGAGCAGTACTTC
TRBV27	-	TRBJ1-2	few	CASSQGGYEGYTF	TGTGCCAGCAGTCAGGGAGGATACGAAGGCTACACCTTC
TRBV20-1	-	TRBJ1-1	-	CSARMNTEAFF	TGCAGTGCCAGAATGAACACTGAAGCTTTCTTT
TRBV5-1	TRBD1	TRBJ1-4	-	CASSSNSDREEEKLFF	TGCGCCAGCAGCTCGAATTCGGACAGGGAGGAAGAAAAACTGTTTTTT
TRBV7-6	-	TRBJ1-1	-	CASSLAPGPRRDTEAFF	TGTGCCAGCAGCTTAGCTCCGGGGCCTAGAAGGGACACTGAAGCTTTCTTT
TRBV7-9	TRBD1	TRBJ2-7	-	CASSLDTGGPEF	TGTGCCAGCAGCTTAGATACAGGGGGCCCGGAGTTC
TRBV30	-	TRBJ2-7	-	CAWSVSAGSSYEQYF	TGTGCCTGGAGTGTCTCTGCCGGGAGCTCCTACGAGCAGTACTTC
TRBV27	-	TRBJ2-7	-	CETRGRRYEQYF	TGTGAGACTAGGGGCAGACGCTACGAGCAGTACTTC
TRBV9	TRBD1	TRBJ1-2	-	CASSGDSVYGYTF	TGTGCCAGCAGCGGGGACAGTGTCTATGGCTACACCTTC
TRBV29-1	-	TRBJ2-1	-	CSVGGNEQFF	TGCAGCGTTGGAGGGAATGAGCAGTTCTTC
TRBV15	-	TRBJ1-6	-	CATSRENSPLHF	TGTGCCACCAGCAGAGAGAATTCACCCCTCCACTTT
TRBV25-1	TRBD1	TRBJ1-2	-	CASSAGQGAIGYTF	TGTGCCAGCAGTGCCGGACAGGGGGCAATTGGCTACACCTTC